The next 22 T cell receptor beta chains were all read from a single sample in a study of OX40 agonist ivuxolimab in advanced cancers. Sequencing used immunoSEQ multiplex PCR; TCRdb keeps in-frame clones, though not all of them. The table lists 40,000 to 60,000 clones, 88% of them singletons. Here the sequenced sample was CD4+ or CD8+ T cells sorted from blood, taken in a trial of the OX40 agonist ivuxolimab. These TCRs come from an adult with an advanced solid tumor such as melanoma, head and neck, liver or kidney cancer.

The chain uses TRBV5-1 and TRBJ2-1, with 7 nucleotides matching TRBD2. J was trimmed by 3 bases and V by 0 bases; bases with no gene match: 6. Germline V CDR1 and CDR2: SGHRS, YFSETQ. This CDR3 has 16 amino acids. CDR3 nucleotides: TGCGCCAGCAGCTTGGGAAGCGGGGACCACTACAATGAGCAGTTCTTC. It codes for CASSLGSGDHYNEQFF.

V usage is TRBV4-3 and J usage is TRBJ1-2; 7 bases align to TRBD1. The CDR3 spans 14 residues. Germline values: CDR1 LGHNA, CDR2 YSLEER. Trimming removed 4 bases from V and 5 bases from J; junction bases left unmatched: 7. CDR3 nucleotide sequence: TGCGCCAGCAGCCCAAGGAGGGGACAGTATGGCTACACCTTC. Translating it yields CASSPRRGQYGYTF.

The J gene is TRBJ2-1, the V gene TRBV11-2; TRBD2 aligns across 10 bases. Trimming at V came to 2 bases and at J to 9 bases, leaving 7 bases not matched to a gene. Germline values: CDR1 SGHAT, CDR2 FQNNGV. This CDR3 is built from 15 residues. CDR3 in amino acids: CASSLYVTSGAEQFF. For the CDR3, the DNA is TGTGCCAGCAGCTTATACGTCACTAGCGGGGCTGAGCAGTTCTTC.

The genes are TRBV28 and TRBJ2-7; D remains ambiguous. Trimming pared 5 bases from V and 0 bases from J, leaving 2 bases between. The CDR3 spans 11 residues. The germline CDR1 and CDR2 sequences are MDHEN and SYDVKM. In DNA form, the CDR3 reads TGTGCCAGCAGTGGCTCCTACGAGCAGTACTTC. This codes for CASSGSYEQYF.

This clone was found once. The rearrangement links TRBV7-8 to TRBJ1-5; D ambiguous. The germline CDR1 and CDR2 sequences are SGHVS and FQNEAQ. This CDR3 has 18 amino acids. The V gene lost 1 base and the J gene lost 1 base, with 17 bases spanning the gap. CDR3 loop: CASSLERFVSRSNQPQHF. Written as DNA, the CDR3 is TGTGCCAGCAGCTTAGAACGGTTCGTCAGTAGAAGCAATCAGCCCCAGCATTTT.

V is TRBV11-1 and J is TRBJ2-7; tentatively, D is TRBD1 (6 bases). The V gene lost 2 bases and the J gene lost 0 bases, with 8 bases spanning the gap. The CDR3 totals 14 residues. Germline assignment: CDR1 SGHAT and CDR2 FQDESV (reference sequence). CDR3 sequence: CASSLTGNSYEQYF. DNA of the CDR3: TGTGCCAGCAGCTTAACAGGGAACTCCTACGAGCAGTACTTC.

The CDR3 reads CASSLDRVPGANVLTF. The CDR3 DNA follows: TGTGCCAGCAGCCTGGACAGGGTCCCTGGGGCCAACGTCCTGACTTTC. The rearrangement links TRBV7-6 to TRBJ2-6, with 8 bases that match TRBD1. Losses at the gene ends were 5 bases for V and 2 bases for J; bases not matched to a gene: 5. The CDR3 runs 16 residues. CDR1 is SGHVS and CDR2 is FNYEAQ in the germline V gene. Drawing the rest from reference TRBV7-6 and TRBJ2-6, the complete variable domain is GAGVSQSPRYKVTKRGQDVALRCDPISGHVSLYWYRQALGQGPEFLTYFNYEAQQDKSGLPNDRFSAERPEGSISTLTIQRTEQRDSAMYRCASSLDRVPGANVLTFGAGSRLTVL.

The V and J genes are TRBV6-1 and TRBJ1-5, with no clear D. Germline loops: CDR1 MNHNS, CDR2 SASEGT. Between the trimmed V and J ends, which lost 4 bases and 0 bases, there was a span of 16 bases. This CDR3 spans 17 amino acids. The CDR3 bases are TGTGCCAGCAGTGTAAGGCAGATCCAACTTAGCAATCAGCCCCAGCATTTT. This encodes CASSVRQIQLSNQPQHF.

This clone came up once. The rearrangement joins TRBV7-2 to TRBJ2-3, with a tentative D call TRBD2 (7 bases). The CDR3 runs 16 residues. CDR1 is SGHTA, CDR2 FQGNSA, per germline. V was pared by 6 bases and J by 3 bases, with 19 bases between. CDR3 DNA: TGTGCCAGCAGTCCCCGGGGGGCAGGGATAACAGATACGCAGTATTTT. Translated, it gives CASSPRGAGITDTQYF.

This clone appeared a few times. The V gene is TRBV15, the J gene TRBJ2-1, with TRBD2 identical over 10 bases. This CDR3 region has 16 residues. Germline assignment: CDR1 LNHNV and CDR2 YYDKDF (reference sequence). V lost 5 bases to trimming and J lost 5 bases; unmatched junction nucleotides: 9. The CDR3 region is CATSGVLAGKNNEQFF. The CDR3 bases are TGTGCCACCAGCGGAGTACTAGCGGGGAAGAACAATGAGCAGTTCTTC.

The chain couples TRBV6-5 to TRBJ1-3; the match to TRBD1 covers 10 bases. V shed 10 bases, J shed 2 bases, and the junction held 8 bases outside the gene matches. This CDR3 is built from 15 residues. Germline CDR1 reads MNHEY; CDR2 reads SVGAGI. CDR3 sequence reads: CATARQGAPGNTIYF. The DNA of the CDR3 is TGTGCCACTGCTAGACAGGGGGCGCCTGGAAACACCATATATTTT.

CDR3 sequence: CASSLPGDEQYF. The CDR3 DNA sequence: TGTGCCAGCAGTTTACCCGGCGACGAGCAGTACTTC. J is TRBJ2-7 and V is TRBV6-6; D unresolved. This CDR3 spans 12 amino acids. V was cut by 4 bases and J by 5 bases, with 9 bases left in between. The germline V gene encodes CDR1 MNHNY and CDR2 SVGAGI (reference sequence).

The V call is TRBV4-2, the J call TRBJ2-7, with 8 bases aligning to TRBD2. V shed 3 bases, J shed 7 bases, and the junction held 8 bases outside the gene matches. There are 14 residues in the CDR3. Germline V gene lookup returns CDR1 LGHNA and CDR2 YNFKEQ. CDR3: CASSQKTSEREQYF. CDR3 DNA sequence: TGTGCCAGCAGCCAGAAGACTAGCGAGAGAGAGCAGTACTTC.

The rearrangement joins TRBV30 to TRBJ2-7; perhaps TRBD2 as D (7 bases). The length of the CDR3 is 15 residues. CDR1 and CDR2 (germline): GTSNPN, SVGIG (reference sequence). Trimming shortened V by 1 base and J by 5 bases, and 18 bases separated the two germline ends. The CDR3 region is CAWSGTSAKGDEQYF. In DNA form, the CDR3 reads TGTGCCTGGAGTGGCACTAGCGCCAAGGGGGACGAGCAGTACTTC.

This clone was picked up one time. This sample includes further DNA sequences coding for the same CDR3. V usage is TRBV2 and J usage is TRBJ2-2, with D unclear. Germline CDR1 is SNHLY and CDR2 is FYNNEI. The CDR3 has 15 residues. V dropped 4 bases and J dropped 6 bases, with 15 bases sitting between them. DNA for the CDR3: TGTGCCAGCAGTGGGGGTTTGGGTGGTTCCGGGGAGCTGTTTTTT. Protein: CASSGGLGGSGELFF.

Worth noting for this clone: An end of the junction does not agree with germline; a read error may underlie this. The chain couples TRBV19 to TRBJ2-1; TRBD2 might be the D (5 bases). Looked up from germline, CDR1 is LNHDA and CDR2 is SQIVND (reference sequence). The CDR3 is made up of 15 amino acids. The CDR3 region is CASSIDYGTYNEQFF. As DNA, the CDR3 is TGTGCCAGCAGTATAGACTACGGGACCTACAATGAGCAGTTCTTC.

This clone was picked up a small number of times. The chain recombines TRBV6-4 with TRBJ2-3; perhaps TRBD2 as D (5 bases). The V end lost 6 bases, the J end lost 0 bases, and 13 bases lay between the germline ends. Germline CDR1 reads MRHNA; CDR2 reads SNTAGT. This CDR3 is 15 amino acids long. The CDR3 sequence is CASSQLVGSTDTQYF. The CDR3 DNA follows: TGTGCCAGCAGCCAACTAGTAGGGAGCACAGATACGCAGTATTTT.

This sequence joins TRBV18 and TRBJ2-1, with 14 bases that match TRBD2. This CDR3 has 14 amino acids. The V gene end was trimmed by 3 bases and the J gene end by 8 bases; junction bases not matched to a gene: 0. Germline V lookup: CDR1 KGHSH, CDR2 LQKENI. The CDR3: CASSPGLAGDEQFF. CDR3 coding DNA: TGTGCCAGCTCACCGGGACTAGCGGGGGATGAGCAGTTCTTC.

V is TRBV15 and J is TRBJ2-5, with 14 bases identical to TRBD2. Germline V gene sequence: CDR1 LNHNV, CDR2 YYDKDF (reference sequence). V lost 5 bases, J lost 4 bases, and 12 bases stayed unmatched. The CDR3 contains 18 residues. This CDR3 is CATSQIGTSGGGGETQYF. The DNA for the CDR3 is TGTGCCACCAGCCAAATCGGGACTAGCGGGGGAGGGGGAGAGACCCAGTACTTC.

The genes are TRBV28 and TRBJ2-7; tentatively, D is TRBD1 (6 bases). The germline V gene encodes CDR1 MDHEN and CDR2 SYDVKM. V lost 7 bases to trimming and J lost 0 bases, with 16 bases between them. The CDR3 spans 15 residues. The CDR3 sequence: CASKMDSPSSYEQYF. CDR3 DNA sequence: TGTGCCAGCAAAATGGACAGTCCGAGCTCCTACGAGCAGTACTTC.

The chain recombines TRBV4-3 with TRBJ1-2; 9 nucleotides align to TRBD1. CDR1 is LGHNA and CDR2 is YSLEER in the germline V gene. This CDR3 is 13 amino acids long. The V and J ends lost 0 bases and 9 bases, in that order; junction bases with no gene match: 2. Here the CDR3 DNA reads TGCGCCAGCAGCCAAGAGGGGACAGGGAGCTACACCTTC. It yields the protein CASSQEGTGSYTF.

V and J are TRBV27 and TRBJ2-3; the match to TRBD1 covers 7 bases. Per the germline V gene, CDR1 is MNHEY and CDR2 is SMNVEV (reference sequence). V shed 6 bases, J shed 2 bases, and the junction held 8 bases outside the gene matches. The CDR3 consists of 15 residues. CDR3 DNA: TGTGCCAGCAGCAGCCCGACAGGGTTCACAGATACGCAGTATTTT. Protein sequence: CASSSPTGFTDTQYF.